This T cell receptor (beta chain) is drawn from a study of CD8+ T cells in alopecia areata (dated by TCRdb to 2017 to 2018). Turning to the overall study: Treated patients were enrolled in an open-label pilot trial of oral tofacitinib at 5 to 10 mg twice daily for moderate-to-severe alopecia areata. RNA was extracted with the PAXgene miRNA kit for fixed scalp, the miRNeasy kit for PBMCs, and the RNeasy kit for mouse skin. To study T cell clonal expansion in alopecia areata, the researchers applied high-throughput TCRbeta sequencing to both the C3H/HeJ mouse model and human patients. Tofacitinib was given for 6 to 18 months, followed by 6 months of follow-up off drug to assess delayed response and recurrence. TCRbeta CDR3 regions were amplified by immunoSEQ multiplex PCR using 35 Vbeta forward and 13 Jbeta reverse primers. Biopsies were taken from tofacitinib-treated patients at baseline and at 4 and 24 weeks of treatment, and a later scalp biopsy was taken in several of the tofacitinib-treated patients. Scalp clonality was compared across normal scalp (n=4), patchy alopecia areata scalp (n=8), and alopecia totalis/universalis scalp (n=8). Scalp tissue and sorted CD4+ and CD8+ peripheral blood T cells from patchy and totalis/universalis alopecia areata patients and from healthy controls were covered by human TCRbeta sequencing.

Study-wide conclusions, independent of this receptor: Shared TCR sequences between patients were less evident than in mice, which may be partly attributable to HLA diversity in the patient population. Scalp TCR repertoire analysis is complicated because resident alphabeta T cells in normal human skin are also sequenced, whereas mouse skin is dominated by gammadelta T cells. Compared with normal scalp, lesional scalp had higher clonality and more expanded CD8+ clones, particularly in alopecia totalis/universalis, a pattern that suggests antigenic drive.

About this clone: Its recognized antigen is unknown. Per-nucleotide qualities are absent, and no much larger clonotype sits a single base away.

Libraries were constructed by the immunoSEQ multiplex PCR assay. RNA was extracted from all samples and reverse transcribed into cDNA as template for TCR sequencing. SuperScript III was used to make first-strand cDNA, primed with a 2:1 mix of oligo-dT and random hexamers. A synthetic immune receptor repertoire was used to measure amplification bias, and any remaining bias was corrected computationally. The published analysis was carried out like this. After raw reads were preprocessed to remove errors, the CDR3 was defined following IMGT conventions as running from the conserved cysteine to phenylalanine. Clonality was calculated as 1 minus Shannon entropy normalized by log2 of the number of productive unique TCRs. Whether scalp clones were CD4 or CD8 was inferred by matching scalp TCRbeta sequences against CD4 and CD8 repertoires sorted from blood. The immuneACCESS repertoire file appears here via TCRdb, limited to in-frame rearrangements. These files lack a portion of the clones; in checked studies, under half of the deficit traces to unresolved V genes, and the cause of the others is not known. V, J and clone size derive from that table, while D and trimming were established from the DNA sequence. This sample lists about 69,000 clones; roughly 57% were detected once. The ten largest make up roughly a sixth of the sample.

A distance of 18 bases separates the germline ends of V and J, which lose 5 bases and 2 bases respectively. From the cysteine up to the phenylalanine, the CDR3 has a length of 16 residues. Of the read, only the CDR3 DNA is kept; its 48 bases are in frame from base 1. From the germline V gene, CDR1 is SGHTA and CDR2 is FQGNSA. The time point label for this specimen denotes: baseline before oral tofacitinib. Lesional scalp punch biopsies and peripheral blood were obtained from alopecia areata patients. PBMCs were isolated by density centrifugation and stained for CD3, CD4 and CD8, after which CD4+ and CD8+ T cells were sorted on a FACSAria.

This receptor was identified in a human donor with alopecia areata. The material sequenced was CD8+ T cells sorted from blood, taken at week 0. Recombination linked TRBV7-2 to TRBJ2-5; the D segment is perhaps TRBD1 or TRBD2, each sharing 5 matched bases. The nucleotides read TGTGCCAGCAGCCTTATCCCCATGGGGGTACAAGAGACCCAGTACTTC. Translated, it reads CASSLIPMGVQETQYF. Here the CDR3 is joined to the reference TRBV7-2 and TRBJ2-5 genes, and the full variable domain is: GAGVSQSPSNKVTEKGKDVELRCDPISGHTALYWYRQSLGQGLEFLIYFQGNSAPDKSGLPSDRFSAERTGGSVSTLTIQRTQQEDSAVYLCASSLIPMGVQETQYFGPGTRLLVL.